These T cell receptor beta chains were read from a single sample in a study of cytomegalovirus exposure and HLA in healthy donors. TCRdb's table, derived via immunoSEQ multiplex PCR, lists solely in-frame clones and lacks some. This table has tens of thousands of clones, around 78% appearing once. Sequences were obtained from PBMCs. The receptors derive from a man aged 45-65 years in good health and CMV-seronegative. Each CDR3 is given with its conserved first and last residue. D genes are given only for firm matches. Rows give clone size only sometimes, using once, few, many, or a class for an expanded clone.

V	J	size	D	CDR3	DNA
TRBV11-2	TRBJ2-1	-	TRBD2	CASRPLAGGLVEQFF	TGTGCCAGCAGACCTTTAGCGGGGGGGCTAGTTGAGCAGTTCTTC
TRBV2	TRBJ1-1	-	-	CASTKDLSAFF	TGTGCCAGCACTAAGGACTTGTCAGCTTTCTTT
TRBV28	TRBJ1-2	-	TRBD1	CASSPIRTGGSYGYTF	TGTGCCAGCAGCCCTATAAGGACAGGGGGCAGCTATGGCTACACCTTC
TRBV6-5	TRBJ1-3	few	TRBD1	CASSYGTGDRNTIYF	TGTGCCAGCAGTTACGGGACAGGAGACCGAAACACCATATATTTT
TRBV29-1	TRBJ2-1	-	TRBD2	CSVDWGLAGAYNEQFF	TGCAGCGTTGATTGGGGACTAGCGGGGGCCTACAATGAGCAGTTCTTC
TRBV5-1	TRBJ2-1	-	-	CASSLTYIGDYEQFF	TGCGCCAGCAGCTTGACGTATATCGGGGATTATGAGCAGTTCTTC
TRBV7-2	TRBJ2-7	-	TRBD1	CASSAQGGGYEQYF	TGTGCCAGCAGCGCACAGGGGGGCGGCTACGAGCAGTACTTC
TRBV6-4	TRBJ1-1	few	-	CASSDSSGGNTEAFF	TGTGCCAGCAGTGACTCAAGTGGAGGGAACACTGAAGCTTTCTTT
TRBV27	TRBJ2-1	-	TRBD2	CASSRSSWTSGYNEQFF	TGTGCCAGCAGCCGTTCCTCTTGGACTAGCGGGTACAATGAGCAGTTCTTC
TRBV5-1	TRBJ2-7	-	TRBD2	CASSLGTSGPRSYEQYF	TGCGCCAGCAGCTTGGGGACTAGCGGGCCACGATCCTACGAGCAGTACTTC
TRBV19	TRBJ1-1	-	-	CASSIIGINGVAFF	TGTGCCAGTAGTATAATCGGTATAAACGGGGTGGCTTTCTTT
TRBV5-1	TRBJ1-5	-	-	CASSPVGGSQPQHF	TGCGCCAGCAGCCCGGTGGGGGGGAGTCAGCCCCAGCATTTT
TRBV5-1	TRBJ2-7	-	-	CASSLGGIYEQYF	TGCGCCAGCAGCTTGGGCGGGATTTACGAGCAGTACTTC
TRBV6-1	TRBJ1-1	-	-	CASRSGKGGNTEAFF	TGTGCCAGCAGGTCGGGGAAAGGGGGGAACACTGAAGCTTTCTTT
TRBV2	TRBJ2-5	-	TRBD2	CASPDGGGQTQYF	TGTGCCAGCCCGGACGGGGGGGGTCAGACCCAGTACTTC
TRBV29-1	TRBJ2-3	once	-	CSVWGGAYADTQYF	TGCAGCGTTTGGGGGGGGGCCTACGCAGATACGCAGTATTTT
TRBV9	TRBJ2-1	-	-	CASSVGNGLQFF	TGTGCCAGCAGCGTAGGAAATGGGCTGCAGTTCTTC
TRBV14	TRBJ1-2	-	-	CASSQEAGARGYTF	TGTGCCAGCAGCCAAGAAGCAGGGGCGCGGGGCTACACCTTC
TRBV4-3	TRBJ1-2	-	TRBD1	CASSQFTGANYGYTF	TGCGCCAGCAGCCAATTTACAGGGGCTAACTACGGCTACACCTTC
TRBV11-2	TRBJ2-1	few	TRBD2	CASSLSGTSEYNEQFF	TGTGCCAGCAGCTTATCCGGGACTAGCGAATACAATGAGCAGTTCTTC
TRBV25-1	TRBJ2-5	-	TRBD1	CASSDDRGQETQYF	TGTGCCAGCAGTGACGACAGGGGACAAGAGACCCAGTACTTC
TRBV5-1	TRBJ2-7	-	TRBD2	CASRPGLAFEQYF	TGCGCCAGTAGACCGGGACTAGCGTTCGAGCAGTACTTC
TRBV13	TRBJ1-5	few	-	CASSLSISGMGHSNQPQHF	TGTGCCAGCAGCTTAAGTATATCAGGGATGGGACATAGCAATCAGCCCCAGCATTTT
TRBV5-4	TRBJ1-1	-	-	CASSSPPRNTEAFF	TGTGCCAGCAGCTCCCCCCCGCGCAACACTGAAGCTTTCTTT
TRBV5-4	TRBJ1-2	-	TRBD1	CASSLQGAPYGYTF	TGTGCCAGCAGTTTGCAGGGGGCGCCCTATGGCTACACCTTC
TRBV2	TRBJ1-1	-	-	CASSEDWSRVKAFF	TGTGCCAGCAGTGAAGATTGGAGCAGGGTCAAAGCTTTCTTT
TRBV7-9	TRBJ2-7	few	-	CASSPQGRTYEQYF	TGTGCCAGCAGCCCGCAGGGTCGTACCTACGAGCAGTACTTC
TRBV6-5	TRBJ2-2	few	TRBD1	CASRPQGSGELFF	TGTGCCAGCAGGCCACAGGGGTCCGGGGAGCTGTTTTTT
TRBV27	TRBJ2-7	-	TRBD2	CASSAGTSGINEQYF	TGTGCCAGCAGTGCAGGGACTAGCGGGATCAACGAGCAGTACTTC
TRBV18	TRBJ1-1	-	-	CASSPEGWRNTEAFF	TGTGCCAGCTCACCGGAGGGTTGGAGGAACACTGAAGCTTTCTTT
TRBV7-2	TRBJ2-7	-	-	CASSLAGGPSYEQYF	TGTGCCAGCAGCTTAGCCGGCGGGCCGTCCTACGAGCAGTACTTC
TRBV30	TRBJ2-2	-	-	CAWGEAFNPGELFF	TGTGCCTGGGGGGAGGCGTTTAATCCCGGGGAGCTGTTTTTT
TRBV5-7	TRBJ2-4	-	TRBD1	CASSLGDKQGPIAKNIQYF	TGTGCCAGCAGCTTGGGGGACAAACAGGGGCCGATAGCCAAAAACATTCAGTACTTC
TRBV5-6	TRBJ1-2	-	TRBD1	CASSSQGANYGYTF	TGTGCCAGCAGCTCACAGGGGGCAAACTATGGCTACACCTTC
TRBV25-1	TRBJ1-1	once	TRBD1	CASSDYRGHLNTEAFF	TGTGCCAGCAGTGATTACAGGGGGCATTTGAACACTGAAGCTTTCTTT
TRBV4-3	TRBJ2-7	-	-	CASSQDLGALGSYEQYF	TGCGCCAGCAGCCAAGATTTGGGGGCGTTGGGGTCCTACGAGCAGTACTTC
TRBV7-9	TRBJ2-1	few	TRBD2	CASSLGEGYNEQFF	TGTGCCAGCAGCTTGGGGGAGGGGTACAATGAGCAGTTCTTC
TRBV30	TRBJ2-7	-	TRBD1	CAWTQGSYEQYF	TGTGCCTGGACACAGGGGTCCTACGAGCAGTACTTC
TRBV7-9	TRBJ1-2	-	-	CASSLVRTDYGYTF	TGTGCCAGCAGCTTAGTCCGGACAGACTATGGCTACACCTTC
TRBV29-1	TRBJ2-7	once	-	CSVADRLAYEQYF	TGCAGCGTCGCGGACAGATTAGCCTACGAGCAGTACTTC
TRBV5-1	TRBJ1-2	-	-	CASSPRTDMSYGYTF	TGCGCCAGCAGCCCAAGGACAGACATGAGCTATGGCTACACCTTC
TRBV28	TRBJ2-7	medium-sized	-	CASSQLSDIYEQYF	TGTGCCAGCAGTCAATTATCGGACATCTACGAGCAGTACTTC
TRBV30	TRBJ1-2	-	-	CAWSVSSLYGYTF	TGTGCCTGGAGTGTTTCCTCTCTCTATGGCTACACCTTC
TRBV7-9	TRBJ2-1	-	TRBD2	CRTSGTNEQFF	TGTCGGACTAGCGGAACCAATGAGCAGTTCTTC
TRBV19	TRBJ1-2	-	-	CASSLQGVGYTF	TGTGCCAGTAGTTTACAGGGTGTAGGCTACACCTTC
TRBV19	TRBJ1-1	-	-	CASSTSGRRGDTEAFF	TGTGCCAGTAGCACCTCGGGACGCCGGGGGGACACTGAAGCTTTCTTT
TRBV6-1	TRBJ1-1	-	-	CASPGTSMNAEAFF	TGTGCCAGCCCGGGGACAAGTATGAACGCTGAAGCTTTCTTT
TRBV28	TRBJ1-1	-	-	CASSTSPGRGVNTEAFF	TGTGCCAGCAGCACTAGCCCCGGCCGGGGGGTGAACACTGAAGCTTTCTTT
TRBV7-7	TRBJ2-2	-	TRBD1	CASSRDRENTGELFF	TGTGCTAGCAGCAGGGACAGGGAGAACACCGGGGAGCTGTTTTTT
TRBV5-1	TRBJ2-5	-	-	CASSLGQGPGETQYF	TGCGCCAGCAGCTTAGGGCAGGGGCCGGGAGAGACCCAGTACTTC